The source of this T cell receptor beta chain is a study of blood T cell repertoires in COVID-19. Turning to the study itself: The samples span acute and convalescent COVID-19 from the United States, Italy and Spain. PBMCs, B-cell-depleted T cells, or T cells provided the cDNA or gDNA that made up the material.

As handled by the study authors: Estimated nucleated cell counts came from reference gene primer amplification. TCRdb's copy holds only in-frame clones and misses some; the assay was immunoSEQ multiplex PCR. V, J and clone size reflect that table, while D and trimming were determined from the DNA. The sample includes 55,000 to 70,000 clones, around 87% seen only once; the top ten take roughly 1%. There are 17 residues in the CDR3. The germline V gene has CDR1 MNHNY and CDR2 SVGAGI (reference sequence). J was trimmed by 5 bases and V by 5 bases; bases with no gene match: 10. This receptor was obtained from a man aged 65 to 79 with acute or convalescent COVID-19. This chain connects TRBV6-6 to TRBJ2-2; TRBD2 aligns across 11 bases. Sequencing used peripheral blood. The CDR3 loop reads CASSPSLLAGGTGELFF. In nucleotides, the CDR3 is TGTGCCAGCAGTCCCTCCCTTCTAGCGGGAGGAACCGGGGAGCTGTTTTTT.